The entry below gives a single T cell receptor (beta chain) sequence along with its context. Its antigen is currently unknown. The source of the sample is a study of T cell repertoires in cytomegalovirus infection. Study context: The authors used CMV epitopes that were HLA-C-restricted (recently identified) and HLA-B-restricted (well studied). Public TCR beta signatures were indicative of both CMV infection and a matching HLA type.

Findings of the study overall: The study found HLA-C-restricted CMV-specific TCR beta clonotypes dominating the ex vivo response. Summed public TCR beta family frequency identified CMV carriers bearing the relevant HLA.

Each CDR3 protein is one row after TCRdb ran MiXCR on the reads. The profile shows approximately 1,000,000 distinct CDR3 sequences, roughly 30% of them singletons. The germline V gene has CDR1 MGHRA and CDR2 YSYEKL. V was clipped by 5 bases and J by 2 bases; unmatched bases: 8. This CDR3 has 16 amino acids. This clonotype was obtained from a human donor in good health (CMV status not recorded). Some clones in this sample may be carry-over from other donors' samples. The material sequenced was cultured CD8+ T cells from PBMCs, taken from culture after CMV antigen stimulation. The chain recombines TRBV4-1 with TRBJ1-5, with TRBD1 matching 8 bases. CDR3 residues: CASSTTPGQGNQPQHF. The DNA for the CDR3 is TGCGCCAGCAGCACAACACCGGGACAGGGCAATCAGCCCCAGCATTTT.